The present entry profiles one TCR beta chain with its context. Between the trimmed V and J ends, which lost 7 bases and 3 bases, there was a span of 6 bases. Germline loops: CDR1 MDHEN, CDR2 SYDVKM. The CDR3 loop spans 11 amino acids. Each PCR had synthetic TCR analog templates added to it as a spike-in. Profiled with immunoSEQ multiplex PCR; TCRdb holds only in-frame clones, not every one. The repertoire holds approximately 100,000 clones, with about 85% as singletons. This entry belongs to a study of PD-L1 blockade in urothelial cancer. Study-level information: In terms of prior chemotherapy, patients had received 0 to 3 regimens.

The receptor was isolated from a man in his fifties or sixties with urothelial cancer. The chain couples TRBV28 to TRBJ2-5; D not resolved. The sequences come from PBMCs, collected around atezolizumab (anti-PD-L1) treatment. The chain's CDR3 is CASKQEETQYF. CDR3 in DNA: TGTGCCAGCAAACAAGAAGAGACCCAGTACTTC.